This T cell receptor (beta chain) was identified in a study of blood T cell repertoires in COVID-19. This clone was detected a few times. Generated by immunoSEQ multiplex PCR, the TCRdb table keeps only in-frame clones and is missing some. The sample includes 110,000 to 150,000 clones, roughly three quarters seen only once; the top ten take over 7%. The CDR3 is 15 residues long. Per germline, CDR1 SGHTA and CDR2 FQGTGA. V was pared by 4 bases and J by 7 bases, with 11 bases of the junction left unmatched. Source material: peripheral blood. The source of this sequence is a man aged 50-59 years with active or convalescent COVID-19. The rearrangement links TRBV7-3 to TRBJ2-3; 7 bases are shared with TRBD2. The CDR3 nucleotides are TGTGCCAGCAGCTCGGAGGTGGGAGGGCCAAATACGCAGTATTTT. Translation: CASSSEVGGPNTQYF.